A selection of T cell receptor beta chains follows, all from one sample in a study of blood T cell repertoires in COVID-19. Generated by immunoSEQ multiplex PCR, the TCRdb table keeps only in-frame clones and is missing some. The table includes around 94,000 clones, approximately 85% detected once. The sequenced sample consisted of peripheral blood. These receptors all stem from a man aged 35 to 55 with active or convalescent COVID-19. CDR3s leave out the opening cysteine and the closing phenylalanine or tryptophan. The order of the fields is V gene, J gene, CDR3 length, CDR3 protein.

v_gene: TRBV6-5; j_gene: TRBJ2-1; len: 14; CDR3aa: ASSYRTVSSYNEQF
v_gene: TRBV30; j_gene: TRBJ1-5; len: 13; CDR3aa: AWSAGGGSNQPQH
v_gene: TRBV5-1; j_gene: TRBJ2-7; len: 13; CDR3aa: ASSLASGSPNEQY
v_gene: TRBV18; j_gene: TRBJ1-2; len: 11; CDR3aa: ASSPHRVYGYT
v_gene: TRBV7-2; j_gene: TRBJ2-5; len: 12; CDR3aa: ASSPTSLQETQY
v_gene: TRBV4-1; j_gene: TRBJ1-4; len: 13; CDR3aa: ASSRSGVTNEKLF
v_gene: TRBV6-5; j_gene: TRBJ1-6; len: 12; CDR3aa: ASSYSEDNSPLH
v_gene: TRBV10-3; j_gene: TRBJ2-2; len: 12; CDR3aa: ASGLAGNTGELF
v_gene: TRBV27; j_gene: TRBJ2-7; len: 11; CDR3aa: ASSLSRGAEQY
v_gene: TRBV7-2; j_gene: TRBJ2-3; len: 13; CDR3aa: ASSSQRGGLDTQY
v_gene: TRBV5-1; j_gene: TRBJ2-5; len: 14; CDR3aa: ASSLGLAGGQETQY
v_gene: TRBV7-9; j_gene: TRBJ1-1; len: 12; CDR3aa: ASSLEGEGSEAF
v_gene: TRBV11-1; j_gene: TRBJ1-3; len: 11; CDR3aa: ASTGDSGNTIY
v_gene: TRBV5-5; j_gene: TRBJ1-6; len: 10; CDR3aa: ASTRDREVLH
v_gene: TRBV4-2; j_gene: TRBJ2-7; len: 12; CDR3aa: ASSPSGGYYEQY
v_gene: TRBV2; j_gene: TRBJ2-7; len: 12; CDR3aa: ASSETGVTYEQY
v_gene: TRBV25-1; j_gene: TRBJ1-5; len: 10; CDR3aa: ASSRRDQPQH
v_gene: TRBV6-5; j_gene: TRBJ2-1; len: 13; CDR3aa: ASSYSGVGGNEQF
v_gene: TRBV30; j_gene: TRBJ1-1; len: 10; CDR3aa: GGSALTAEAF
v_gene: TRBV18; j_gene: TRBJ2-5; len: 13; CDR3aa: ASSPIRSGQETQY
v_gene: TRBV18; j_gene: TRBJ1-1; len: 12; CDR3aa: ASSPDSMNTEAF
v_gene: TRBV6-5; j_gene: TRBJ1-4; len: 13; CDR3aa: ASRSAQGIFEKLF
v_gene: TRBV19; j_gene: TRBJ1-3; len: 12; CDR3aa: ASSATGAGNTIY
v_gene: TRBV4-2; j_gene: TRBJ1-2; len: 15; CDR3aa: ASSQDLKTGQIYGYT
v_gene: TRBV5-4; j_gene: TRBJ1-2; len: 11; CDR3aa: ASSKDGNYGYT
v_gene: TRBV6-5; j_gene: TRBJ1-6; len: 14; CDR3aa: ASSYSRGQGASPLH
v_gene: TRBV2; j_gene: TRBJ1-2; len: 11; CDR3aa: ASKQGGGYGYT
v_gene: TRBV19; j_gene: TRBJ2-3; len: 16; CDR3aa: ASSSDAGTPSGTDTQY
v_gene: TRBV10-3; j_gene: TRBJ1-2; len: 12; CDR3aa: AITRGGTNYGYT
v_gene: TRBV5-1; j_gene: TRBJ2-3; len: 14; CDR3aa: ASSQTGTSGADTQY
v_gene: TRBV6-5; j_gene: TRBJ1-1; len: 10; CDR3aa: ASSQANTEAF